The 21 T cell receptor beta chains below all came from one sample that was sequenced in a study of blood T cell repertoires in COVID-19. Produced via immunoSEQ multiplex PCR; TCRdb's table is partial and in-frame only. Of 150,000 to 180,000 clones in the sample, about three quarters were seen once. Source material: peripheral blood. Receptors were obtained from a man older than 75 with acute or convalescent COVID-19.

This clone was counted a single time. The genes are TRBV6-4 and TRBJ1-3; tentatively, D is TRBD1 (5 bases). Trimming took off 7 bases at V and 0 bases at J, with 19 bases between the two ends. The CDR3 extends over 17 amino acids. Germline V gene sequence: CDR1 MRHNA, CDR2 SNTAGT. CDR3 DNA: TGTGCCAGCAATCCCGAGGATAAAGGGGACTCTGGAAACACCATATATTTT. Translating it yields CASNPEDKGDSGNTIYF.

This chain links TRBV15 with TRBJ2-7; weak D call: TRBD1 (6 bases). Germline CDR1 reads LNHNV; CDR2 reads YYDKDF (reference sequence). V lost 5 bases, J lost 5 bases, and 10 bases lay in between. The CDR3 consists of 12 residues. This CDR3 is CATSPQGNEQYV. CDR3 DNA sequence: TGTGCCACCAGCCCCCAGGGGAACGAGCAGTACGTC.

CDR3 sequence: CASSLGDQETQYF. DNA for the CDR3: TGTGCCAGCAGCTTAGGAGATCAAGAGACCCAGTACTTC. The rearrangement uses TRBV7-2 and TRBJ2-5; D uncertain. The germline V gene encodes CDR1 SGHTA and CDR2 FQGNSA. V was cut by 1 base and J by 2 bases, with 5 bases left in between. The length of the CDR3 is 13 residues.

In this sample, this clone turned up a few times. The gene calls are TRBV2 and TRBJ2-2, with 8 bases fitting TRBD1. The germline V gene has CDR1 SNHLY and CDR2 FYNNEI. The J segment lost 6 bases and the V segment lost 4 bases, leaving 7 bases of the junction unmatched. This CDR3 has 15 amino acids. In DNA form, the CDR3 reads TGTGCCAGCAGTGCGGACAGGGATTTTTCCGGGGAGCTGTTTTTT. It is translated as CASSADRDFSGELFF.

V gene TRBV6-2 or TRBV6-3 combines with J gene TRBJ2-1, with D tentatively TRBD2 (5 bases). The germline gives CDR1 MNHEY, CDR2 SVGEGT. Trimming shortened V by 4 bases and J by 2 bases, and 12 bases separated the two germline ends. This CDR3 is built from 15 residues. CDR3 in DNA: TGTGCCAGCAGTTGGGAGCGGAGACCCTACAATGAGCAGTTCTTC. It yields the protein CASSWERRPYNEQFF.

The CDR3, as DNA: TGTGCCAGCAGTCTCCTTATAACTGGGGCCAACGTCCTGACTTTC. Translation: CASSLLITGANVLTF. This rearrangement joins TRBV6-5 to TRBJ2-6; D not certain. Germline loops: CDR1 MNHEY, CDR2 SVGAGI. V was pared by 5 bases and J by 2 bases, with 10 bases between. This CDR3 has 15 residues.

The chain recombines TRBV10-2 with TRBJ1-4; D is unclear. Germline V gene sequence: CDR1 WSHSY, CDR2 SAAADI. This CDR3 spans 14 amino acids. Trimming removed 4 bases at V and 8 bases at J, with 14 bases between. The CDR3 DNA is TGCGCCAGCAGTGTCGGAGGGAATCTCGAAAAACTGTTTTTT. This sequence encodes CASSVGGNLEKLFF.

The rearrangement joins TRBV5-6 to TRBJ2-3; the D gene is possibly TRBD1 (6 bases). Germline CDR1 reads SGHDT; CDR2 reads YYEEEE. V lost 6 bases and J lost 1, with 15 bases in between. The CDR3 loop spans 15 amino acids. CDR3 DNA: TGTGCCAGCACCAAACTGGACAGTCGCACAGATACGCAGTATTTT. Translation gives CASTKLDSRTDTQYF.

This chain joins TRBV6-2 or TRBV6-3 and TRBJ2-3; TRBD2 aligns across 14 bases. CDR1 is MNHEY and CDR2 is SVGEGT in the germline V gene. Trimming at V came to 5 bases and at J to 4 bases, leaving 5 bases not matched to a gene. This CDR3 contains 16 residues. CDR3: CASSPGLAGVADTQYF. For the CDR3, the DNA is TGTGCCAGCAGTCCGGGACTAGCGGGGGTTGCAGATACGCAGTATTTT.

This chain links TRBV5-8 with TRBJ1-5; D might be TRBD1 (5 bases). V shed 0 bases and J shed 7 bases, with 8 bases lying between them. This CDR3 has 13 residues. The V gene's germline CDR1 is SGHTS and CDR2 YDEGEE. CDR3 coding DNA: TGTGCCAGCAGCTTGGGCAGGGCGCAGCCCCAGCATTTT. Translated, it gives CASSLGRAQPQHF.

The chain uses TRBV18 and TRBJ2-1, with 10 nucleotides matching TRBD2. The J segment lost 0 bases and the V segment lost 4 bases, leaving 6 bases of the junction unmatched. Germline lookup yields CDR1 KGHSH and CDR2 LQKENI. The CDR3 has 17 amino acids. CDR3 sequence reads: CASSQISGGSSYNEQFF. In nucleotides, the CDR3 is TGTGCCAGCTCACAAATTAGCGGGGGGAGCTCCTACAATGAGCAGTTCTTC.

This chain connects TRBV19 to TRBJ1-2; D gene uncertain. V was pared by 4 bases and J by 3 bases, with 9 bases between. CDR1 LNHDA and CDR2 SQIVND come from the germline V gene (reference sequence). The CDR3 extends over 13 amino acids. The CDR3 bases are TGTGCCAGTAGTACGCCAGGTCACTATGGCTACACCTTC. It specifies CASSTPGHYGYTF. The entire variable domain, with the rest obtained from reference TRBV19 and TRBJ1-2, is as follows: DGGITQSPKYLFRKEGQNVTLSCEQNLNHDAMYWYRQDPGQGLRLIYYSQIVNDFQKGDIAEGYSVSREKKESFPLTVTSAQKNPTAFYLCASSTPGHYGYTFGSGTRLTVV.

This chain uses TRBV5-6 with TRBJ1-3; D not resolved. V was trimmed by 3 bases and J by 4 bases, leaving 20 bases between them. Looked up from germline, CDR1 is SGHDT and CDR2 is YYEEEE. This CDR3 is built from 17 residues. In nucleotides, the CDR3 is TGTGCCAGCAGCTACATCCCCAGGCAGGTATCCGGAAACACCATATATTTT. As protein: CASSYIPRQVSGNTIYF.

This clone was observed a few times. The sample holds other DNA sequences that translate to the same CDR3. The J gene is TRBJ1-4, the V gene TRBV15; TRBD1 aligns across 7 bases. The CDR3 is 14 amino acids. V gave up 0 bases and J gave up 8 bases; unmatched junction bases: 3. Germline CDR1 LNHNV, CDR2 YYDKDF (reference sequence). For the CDR3, the DNA is TGTGCCACCAGCAGAGACAGGGGGGCCGAAAAACTGTTTTTT. Its translation: CATSRDRGAEKLFF. Looking up the rest from reference TRBV15 and TRBJ1-4 gives the full variable domain: DAMVIQNPRYQVTQFGKPVTLSCSQTLNHNVMYWYQQKSSQAPKLLFHYYDKDFNNEADTPDNFQSRRPNTSFCFLDIRSPGLGDTAMYLCATSRDRGAEKLFFGSGTQLSVL.

A word on this clone: The identical CDR3 is also encoded by other nucleotide sequences in the sample. The genes are TRBV27 and TRBJ1-5; 7 bases agree with TRBD1. V shed 5 bases, J shed 6 bases, and the junction held 19 bases outside the gene matches. CDR1 and CDR2 from the germline V gene are MNHEY and SMNVEV (reference sequence). The CDR3 has 18 residues. Written as DNA, the CDR3 is TGTGCCAGCAGTATTAACTCCCTGACAGGGAGAAACGGTCAGCCCCAGCATTTT. Its protein is CASSINSLTGRNGQPQHF.

This clone was observed a few times. The chain carries TRBV6-2 or TRBV6-3 and TRBJ1-2; unclear D gene. Germline CDR1 and CDR2: MNHEY and SVGEGT. Trimming removed 6 bases at V and 5 bases at J, with 16 bases between. CDR3 length: 14 amino acids. The CDR3 region is CASSDLIRRYGYTF. The CDR3 nucleotides read TGTGCCAGCAGCGATTTGATCCGGCGGTATGGCTACACCTTC.

This clone was counted at least ten times. This rearrangement joins TRBV5-1 to TRBJ1-2; 9 bases fit TRBD1. J was trimmed by 0 bases and V by 0 bases; bases with no gene match: 9. Germline CDR1 reads SGHRS; CDR2 reads YFSETQ. The CDR3 length is 18 residues. Here the CDR3 reads CASSLGIQGAIANYGYTF. The DNA of the CDR3 is TGCGCCAGCAGCTTGGGTATACAGGGGGCGATAGCTAACTATGGCTACACCTTC.

This rearrangement joins TRBV5-1 to TRBJ2-1, with TRBD1 matching 8 bases. The junction had 9 bases not matched to a gene; V was cut back by 4 bases and J by 12 bases. CDR1 SGHRS and CDR2 YFSETQ come from the germline V gene. This CDR3 has 13 amino acids. The CDR3: CASSPGQGRVQFF. The CDR3 coding sequence is TGCGCCAGCAGCCCAGGACAGGGAAGGGTGCAGTTCTTC.

This CDR3 reads CASSWTGVGDYGYTF. CDR3 coding DNA: TGTGCCAGCAGTTGGACAGGGGTGGGTGACTATGGCTACACCTTC. The chain uses TRBV27 and TRBJ1-2, with 9 nucleotides matching TRBD1. Losses at the gene ends were 4 bases for V and 3 bases for J; bases not matched to a gene: 6. This CDR3 has 15 residues. Germline CDR1 MNHEY, CDR2 SMNVEV (reference sequence).

This clone was seen only a few times. The CDR3 nucleotides are TGTGCCAGCAGTCGGACAGGGTACGCGCAGTACGTC. It encodes CASSRTGYAQYV. V is TRBV28 and J is TRBJ2-7; TRBD1 agrees at 8 bases. CDR1 and CDR2 from the germline V gene are MDHEN and SYDVKM. The CDR3 consists of 12 residues.

This chain uses TRBV5-1 with TRBJ1-1; maybe TRBD1 (5 bases). The CDR3 has 13 residues. Germline V CDR1 and CDR2: SGHRS, YFSETQ. V was pared by 5 bases and J by 3 bases, with 11 bases between. CDR3 protein: CASSWGSDTEAFF. The CDR3 nucleotides are TGCGCCAGCAGTTGGGGCAGTGACACTGAAGCTTTCTTT.